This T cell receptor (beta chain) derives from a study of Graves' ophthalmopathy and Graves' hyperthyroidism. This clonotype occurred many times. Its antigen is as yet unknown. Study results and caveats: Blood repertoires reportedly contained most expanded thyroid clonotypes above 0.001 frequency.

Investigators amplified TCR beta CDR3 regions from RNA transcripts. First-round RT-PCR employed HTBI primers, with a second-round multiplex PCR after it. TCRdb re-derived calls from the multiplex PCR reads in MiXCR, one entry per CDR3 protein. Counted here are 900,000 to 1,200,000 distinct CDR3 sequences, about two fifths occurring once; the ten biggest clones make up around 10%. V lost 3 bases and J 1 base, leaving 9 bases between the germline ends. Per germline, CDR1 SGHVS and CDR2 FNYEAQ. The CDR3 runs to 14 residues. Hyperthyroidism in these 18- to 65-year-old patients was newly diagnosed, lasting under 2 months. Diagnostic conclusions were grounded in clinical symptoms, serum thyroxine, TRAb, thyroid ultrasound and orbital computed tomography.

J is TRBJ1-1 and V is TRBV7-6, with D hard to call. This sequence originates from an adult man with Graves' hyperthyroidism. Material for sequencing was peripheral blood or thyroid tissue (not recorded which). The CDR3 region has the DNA TGTGCCAGCAGCTTCTTTACGGGGAACACTGAAGCTTTCTTT. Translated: CASSFFTGNTEAFF.